This entry lists 8 T cell receptor beta chains sequenced from one sample in a study of blood T cell dynamics during melanoma immunotherapy. The sample's time point: week 3, after first cycle of checkpoint inhibitor. Data came from immunoSEQ multiplex PCR; TCRdb stores just in-frame clones and leaves some out. Of about 28,000 clones in the sample, over 80% were seen once. This material consisted of blood, taken from a patient treated with checkpoint blockade. The receptors here all came from a human donor with melanoma.

This clone was observed once. This rearrangement joins TRBV4-2 to TRBJ1-6; 8 bases agree with TRBD1. The CDR3 has 18 amino acids. Germline CDR1 reads LGHNA; CDR2 reads YNFKEQ. The junction had 19 bases not matched to a gene; V was cut back by 6 bases and J by 9 bases. The CDR3, as DNA: TGTGCCAGCAGGATCCCGGGACAGGACCTTACGGCCATTTCACCCCTCCACTTT. Translation gives CASRIPGQDLTAISPLHF.

V and J are TRBV9 and TRBJ1-5, with D unresolved. Germline V gene data show CDR1 as SGDLS and CDR2 as YYNGEE. V was clipped by 4 bases and J by 0 bases, with 8 bases between them. This CDR3 is built from 14 residues. CDR3 coding DNA: TGTGCCAGCAGCAAGGACGGTAGCAATCAGCCCCAGCATTTT. It codes for CASSKDGSNQPQHF.

This clone was recorded only once. The CDR3 DNA sequence: TGTGCCAGTAGTGTCCGAGCGGGAGAATCCTACAATGAGCAGTTCTTC. Its translation: CASSVRAGESYNEQFF. V is TRBV19 and J is TRBJ2-1; 8 bases line up with TRBD2. Germline V gene sequence: CDR1 LNHDA, CDR2 SQIVND (reference sequence). Losses at the gene ends were 5 bases for V and 1 base for J; bases not matched to a gene: 7. CDR3 length: 16 residues.

The gene calls are TRBV4-1 and TRBJ1-2; the match to TRBD1 covers 8 bases. Trimming removed 3 bases from V and 6 bases from J; junction bases left unmatched: 12. CDR1 and CDR2 (germline): MGHRA, YSYEKL. The CDR3 consists of 16 residues. The CDR3 DNA is TGCGCCAGCAGCCAGATTAAAATCGACAGGGGTAATGGCTACACCTTC. Its protein product is CASSQIKIDRGNGYTF.

V gene TRBV27 combines with J gene TRBJ2-5; TRBD1 might be the D (8 bases). The V gene lost 6 bases and the J gene lost 3 bases, with 17 bases spanning the gap. Germline CDR1 and CDR2: MNHEY and SMNVEV (reference sequence). The length of the CDR3 is 15 residues. CDR3 in DNA: TGTGCCAGCAGCCCCCAGGGGGCGGGAGAAGAGACCCAGTACTTC. Its translation is CASSPQGAGEETQYF.

This clone was counted once. The rearrangement uses TRBV5-4 and TRBJ2-7; the D is unclear. The germline CDR1 and CDR2 sequences are SGHNT and YYREEE (reference sequence). The CDR3 contains 17 residues. The V and J ends lost 0 bases and 3 bases respectively, with 19 bases between them. The CDR3 bases are TGTGCCAGCAGCTTGGTTTTACATGGTGGCTCGGGCTACGAGCAGTACTTC. Amino acid sequence: CASSLVLHGGSGYEQYF.

The chain recombines TRBV5-1 with TRBJ2-3; 11 nucleotides line up with TRBD2. The trim removed 1 base at V and 6 bases at J, leaving 10 bases unmatched. This CDR3 has 17 amino acids. CDR1 and CDR2 from the germline V gene are SGHRS and YFSETQ. CDR3 amino acids: CASSLSGLAGGRDTQYF. The CDR3 nucleotides read TGCGCCAGCAGCTTGTCGGGGCTAGCGGGAGGCCGGGATACGCAGTATTTT.

This clone has only one observation. The chain has TRBV5-1 and TRBJ2-2, with D perhaps TRBD1 or TRBD2 (5 bases each). The CDR3 extends over 15 amino acids. V was shortened by 0 bases and J by 3 bases, with 9 bases between the two germline ends. Germline assignment: CDR1 SGHRS and CDR2 YFSETQ. This CDR3 is CASSLGGPDTGELFF. The DNA of the CDR3 is TGCGCCAGCAGCTTGGGGGGACCCGACACCGGGGAGCTGTTTTTT.